The rows below give T cell receptor beta chains drawn from one sample of a study of PD-1 blockade in classical Hodgkin lymphoma. TCRdb's table, derived via immunoSEQ multiplex PCR, lists solely in-frame clones and lacks some. This table has 40,000 to 55,000 clones, 85% to 90% appearing once. The specimen was peripheral blood mononuclear cells (PBMCs), collected at baseline. All receptors come from a human donor with classical Hodgkin lymphoma. Each CDR3 is given with its conserved first and last residue. The D gene is left open where the match is weak. The listing skips clone size in some rows; elsewhere it reads once, few, many or a size class.

CDR3nt	CDR3aa	v_gene	d_gene	abundance	j_gene
TGTGCCAGCAGTTTATCAAGGGGGAGCTCCTACGAGCAGTACTTC	CASSLSRGSSYEQYF	TRBV27	-	once	TRBJ2-7
TGTGCCAGCAGCGCCAGACAGGGTTTCAACGAGCAGTACTTC	CASSARQGFNEQYF	TRBV9	TRBD1	-	TRBJ2-7
TGTGCCAGCAGCGTAGCTCCCACTAGCAGATCCTCCTACAATGAGCAGTTCTTC	CASSVAPTSRSSYNEQFF	TRBV9	-	-	TRBJ2-1
TGTGCCAGTAGTATAGGGTCGGGCACCGGGGAGCTGTTTTTT	CASSIGSGTGELFF	TRBV19	-	-	TRBJ2-2
TGTGCCAGCAACCTGGGGGGGAACACCGGGGAGCTGTTTTTT	CASNLGGNTGELFF	TRBV28	-	-	TRBJ2-2
TGTGCCAGCAGTTCAGACAGGAGTAGCAATCAGCCCCAGCATTTT	CASSSDRSSNQPQHF	TRBV6-5	-	-	TRBJ1-5
TGTGCCAGCAGTGGCCCGGGGGCTAGTGAAAAACTGTTTTTT	CASSGPGASEKLFF	TRBV6-5	-	-	TRBJ1-4
TGTGCCAGCAGTGAGACGGGGGACCCCAATCAGCCCCAGCATTTT	CASSETGDPNQPQHF	TRBV2	-	-	TRBJ1-5
TGTGCCAGCAGCTCCACAGGAGGGGAGGTGAACACTGAAGCTTTCTTT	CASSSTGGEVNTEAFF	TRBV5-6	-	-	TRBJ1-1
TGTGCCAGCAGCGCCGGGACAGAAGGAAACACCATATATTTT	CASSAGTEGNTIYF	TRBV5-4	TRBD1	-	TRBJ1-3
TGTGCCAGCAGTGACAGGAGCTCCTACGAGCAGTACTTC	CASSDRSSYEQYF	TRBV6-1	-	-	TRBJ2-7
TGCGCCAGCAGCTTGAAGGGGGCAGGGCCGTCCTACGAGCAGTACTTC	CASSLKGAGPSYEQYF	TRBV5-1	TRBD1	-	TRBJ2-7
TGTGCCAGCAGCCGGACTACCTACGAGCAGTACTTC	CASSRTTYEQYF	TRBV2	-	-	TRBJ2-7
TGTGCCAGCAGCCCCCCCGGGACCCCCGGGGATACGCAGTATTTT	CASSPPGTPGDTQYF	TRBV7-9	-	-	TRBJ2-3
TGTGCTATCCAACCTAGGGCGTGCTACACCTTC	CAIQPRACYTF	TRBV7-7	-	-	TRBJ1-2
TGCGCCAGCAGCCAAGCGGATAGCTACGAGCAGTACTTC	CASSQADSYEQYF	TRBV4-1	-	-	TRBJ2-7
TGTGCCAGCAGTTTATCGACTAGCGGTCCTTCCTACGAGCAGTACTTC	CASSLSTSGPSYEQYF	TRBV27	TRBD2	-	TRBJ2-7
TGCGCCAGCAGCTTGTCGGGTTACGAGCAGTACTTC	CASSLSGYEQYF	TRBV5-1	-	-	TRBJ2-7
TGTGCCAGCAGGCAGGGGGCCTCAAGTGAAAAACTGTTTTTT	CASRQGASSEKLFF	TRBV6-6	TRBD1	-	TRBJ1-4
TGTGCCAGCAGCTTCGGGGGGAACTATGGCTACACCTTC	CASSFGGNYGYTF	TRBV7-2	-	-	TRBJ1-2
TGTGCCAGCAGCACCGGGACTAGCGGAGGCGGCACAGATACGCAGTATTTT	CASSTGTSGGGTDTQYF	TRBV7-8	TRBD2	-	TRBJ2-3
TGTGCCAGCAGTTCACAGGGATATGAGCAGTTCTTC	CASSSQGYEQFF	TRBV9	-	-	TRBJ2-1
TGTGCCAGTAGTGTACCGGGACAGGGGGCTAGGGAGCAGTACTTC	CASSVPGQGAREQYF	TRBV19	TRBD1	-	TRBJ2-7
TGTGCCAGCACCCCAGGGACAGGGGGCGGCTACCATGAGCAGTTCTTC	CASTPGTGGGYHEQFF	TRBV28	TRBD1	-	TRBJ2-1
TGCGCCAGCAGAGCCGGGATGAACACTGAAGCTTTCTTT	CASRAGMNTEAFF	TRBV5-1	-	once	TRBJ1-1
TGCGCCAGCAGCCAAGAGTGGGGACCTGCGAACACCGGGGAGCTGTTTTTT	CASSQEWGPANTGELFF	TRBV4-1	-	-	TRBJ2-2
TGTGCCAGCAGCTCCCCGACTAGCGGGAGCACAGATACGCAGTATTTT	CASSSPTSGSTDTQYF	TRBV13	TRBD2	few	TRBJ2-3
TGTGCCAGCAGCGTTTCCGGGACTAGTGTCAATGAGCAGTTCTTC	CASSVSGTSVNEQFF	TRBV9	TRBD2	once	TRBJ2-1
TGTGCCAGTACTCAGGGGCCTAACTATGGCTACACCTTC	CASTQGPNYGYTF	TRBV19	-	-	TRBJ1-2
TGTGCCAGCAGTTTATCGAGGTCAAAACTGTTTTTT	CASSLSRSKLFF	TRBV28	-	-	TRBJ1-4
TGTGCCAGCAGTTACTTAGCGGGAGCTACCTACAATGAGCAGTTCTTC	CASSYLAGATYNEQFF	TRBV6-5	TRBD2	-	TRBJ2-1
TGTGCCAGCAGCGTAGGGGTCAGTTACGAGCAGTACTTC	CASSVGVSYEQYF	TRBV9	-	-	TRBJ2-7
TGTGCCAGCAGTTTTAGCCGACTAGCGGGGTATGAAGAGACCCAGTACTTC	CASSFSRLAGYEETQYF	TRBV27	TRBD2	-	TRBJ2-5
TGTGCCAGCAGACCCTTCAACTCCCATCAGCCCCAGCATTTT	CASRPFNSHQPQHF	TRBV28	-	-	TRBJ1-5
TGTGCCAGCAGCTTAGTTTCCGGTAATGGAAACACCATATATTTT	CASSLVSGNGNTIYF	TRBV7-9	-	-	TRBJ1-3
TGTGCCAGCAGGAAGGACACTGGGCAGGAGACCCAGTACTTC	CASRKDTGQETQYF	TRBV6-5	-	-	TRBJ2-5
TGCAGCGTTCGACTGGAAACAGGGGGCTATGGCTACACCTTC	CSVRLETGGYGYTF	TRBV29-1	TRBD1	-	TRBJ1-2
TGTGCCAGCAGGGAACTAGCCCGCACAGATACGCAGTATTTT	CASRELARTDTQYF	TRBV27	-	-	TRBJ2-3
TGCGCCAGCAGCCCGGGACTAGCGGACCCCAAAATCTCCTACAATGAGCAGTTCTTC	CASSPGLADPKISYNEQFF	TRBV5-1	TRBD2	-	TRBJ2-1
TGCGCCAGCAGCCTGTCAATCAGTGGACGAACGGCTTTCTTT	CASSLSISGRTAFF	TRBV5-1	-	-	TRBJ1-1
TGTGCCAGCAGCCCCGGACAGGGGGCGAGGGAGCAGTACTTC	CASSPGQGAREQYF	TRBV7-2	TRBD1	-	TRBJ2-7
TGTGCCAGCAGCTTAAGGGTTGGAAACACCATATATTTT	CASSLRVGNTIYF	TRBV7-6	-	once	TRBJ1-3
TGTGCCAGCAGCGTAGGTTCAGATACGCAGTATTTT	CASSVGSDTQYF	TRBV9	-	once	TRBJ2-3
TGTGCCAGCAGCCCGGGGACAGGGAAAAACATTCAGTACTTC	CASSPGTGKNIQYF	TRBV6-5	TRBD1	few	TRBJ2-4
TGTGCCAGCAGCCCTAACCTGATCCGGGACAGGAGTAGCTCCTACAATGAGCAGTTCTTC	CASSPNLIRDRSSSYNEQFF	TRBV28	TRBD1	-	TRBJ2-1
TGCGCCAGCAGCTCAGACAGGGCTTACGAGCAGTACTTC	CASSSDRAYEQYF	TRBV5-1	TRBD1	-	TRBJ2-7
TGCAGCGTCCGACTACTAGGGAATGAAGCTTTCTTT	CSVRLLGNEAFF	TRBV29-1	-	-	TRBJ1-1
TGTGCCAGCTCACTTGGGACAGTATATGGCTACACCTTC	CASSLGTVYGYTF	TRBV18	TRBD1	-	TRBJ1-2
TGTGCCAGCACCCGGGGGGTGCTCTCTTATAATTCACCCCTCCACTTT	CASTRGVLSYNSPLHF	TRBV11-2	-	-	TRBJ1-6
TGCAGCGTCCCCCCCCTCGCCAGGGAAGAGACCCAGTACTTC	CSVPPLAREETQYF	TRBV29-1	-	-	TRBJ2-5
TGTGCCGCCTCGACAGGCAATCAGCCCCAGCATTTT	CAASTGNQPQHF	TRBV15	-	few	TRBJ1-5
TGTGCCAGCAAAATCGACAGGTCCGGCTACGAGCAGTACTTC	CASKIDRSGYEQYF	TRBV6-5	-	-	TRBJ2-7